This T cell receptor (beta chain) was sequenced in a study of cytomegalovirus exposure and HLA in healthy donors. Healthy bone marrow donors formed the donor group. 60 Vbeta and 13 Jbeta primers were used in PCR. Original methodology: There were about 88 million unique TCR beta chains by a later count, and 10 million to 12 million of them were shared. Using immunoSEQ multiplex PCR, the repertoire was profiled, and TCRdb retains in-frame clones only, with some absent. Clone size and V and J calls were adopted from that table, with D and trimming inferred from the DNA. Of about 160,000 clones listed, roughly 85% are singletons. Comment on this clone: No antigen is known for it.

This CDR3 has 14 amino acids. CDR1 is MNHEY and CDR2 is SMNVEV in the germline V gene (reference sequence). The V end was cut by 5 bases, the J end by 5 bases, with 15 bases between. Study-wide findings and caveats: It was only CMV serostatus that was available as immune exposure information.

The TCR was taken from a boy younger than 10 in good health and CMV-seronegative. The sequencing input was PBMCs. The chain recombines TRBV27 with TRBJ2-5, with D maybe TRBD1 (6 bases). As DNA, the CDR3 is TGTGCCAGCAGTCCACAGGGATCTGGGGAGACCCAGTACTTC. It specifies CASSPQGSGETQYF.